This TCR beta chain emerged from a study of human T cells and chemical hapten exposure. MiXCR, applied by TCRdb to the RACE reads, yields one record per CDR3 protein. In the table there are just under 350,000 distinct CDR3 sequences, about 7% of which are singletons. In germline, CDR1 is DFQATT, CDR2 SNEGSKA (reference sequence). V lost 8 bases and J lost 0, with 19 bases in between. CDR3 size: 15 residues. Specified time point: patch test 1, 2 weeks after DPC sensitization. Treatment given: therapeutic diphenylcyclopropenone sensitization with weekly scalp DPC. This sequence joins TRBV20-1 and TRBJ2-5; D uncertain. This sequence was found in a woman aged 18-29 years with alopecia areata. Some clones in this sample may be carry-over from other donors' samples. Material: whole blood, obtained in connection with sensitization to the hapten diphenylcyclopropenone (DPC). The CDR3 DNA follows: TGCAGTACCCTCCAGGTGGCCGCGTACCAAGAGACCCAGTACTTC. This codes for CSTLQVAAYQETQYF.